The clone carrying this TCR beta chain was seen repeatedly, ten times or more. Losses at the gene ends were 2 bases for V and 1 base for J; bases not matched to a gene: 7. The length of the CDR3 is 18 residues. Germline CDR1 SGDLS, CDR2 YYNGEE. TCRdb independently ran MiXCR on the RT-PCR reads; one entry per CDR3 protein. The data hold about 700,000 distinct CDR3 sequences, with 12% to 15% observed a single time. The TCR was taken from a female donor in good health, serving as a healthy control. The material sequenced was memory CD4+ T cells from blood. This chain joins TRBV9 and TRBJ2-1, with 12 bases that match TRBD2. CDR3 bases: TGTGCCAGCAGCGTTGGCCTAGCGGGAGGGACTTCCTACAATGAGCAGTTCTTC. It codes for CASSVGLAGGTSYNEQFF. Full variable domain (outside the CDR3, taken from reference TRBV9 and TRBJ2-1): DSGVTQTPKHLITATGQRVTLRCSPRSGDLSVYWYQQSLDQGLQFLIQYYNGEERAKGNILERFSAQQFPDLHSELNLSSLELGDSALYFCASSVGLAGGTSYNEQFFGPGTRLTVL.